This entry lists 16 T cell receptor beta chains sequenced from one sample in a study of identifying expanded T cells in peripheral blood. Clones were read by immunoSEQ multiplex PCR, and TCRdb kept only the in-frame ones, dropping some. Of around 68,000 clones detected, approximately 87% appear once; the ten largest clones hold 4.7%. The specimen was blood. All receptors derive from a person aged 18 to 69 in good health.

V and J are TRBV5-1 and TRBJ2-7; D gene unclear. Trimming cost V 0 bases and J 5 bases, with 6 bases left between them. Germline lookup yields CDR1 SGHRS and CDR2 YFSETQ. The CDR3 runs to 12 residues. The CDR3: CASSLARNEQYF. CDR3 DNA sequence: TGCGCCAGCAGCTTGGCGCGGAACGAGCAGTACTTC.

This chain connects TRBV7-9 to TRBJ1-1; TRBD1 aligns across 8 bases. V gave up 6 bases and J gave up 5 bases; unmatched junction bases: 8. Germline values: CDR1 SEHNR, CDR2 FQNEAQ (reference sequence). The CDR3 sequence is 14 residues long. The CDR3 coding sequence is TGTGCCAGCAGTCCAGACAGGGGTTTTACTGAAGCTTTCTTT. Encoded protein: CASSPDRGFTEAFF.

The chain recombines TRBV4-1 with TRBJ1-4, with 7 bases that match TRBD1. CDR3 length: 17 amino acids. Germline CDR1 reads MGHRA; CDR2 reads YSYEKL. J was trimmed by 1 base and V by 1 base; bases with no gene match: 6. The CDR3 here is CASSQANRGLTNEKLFF. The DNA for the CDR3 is TGCGCCAGCAGCCAAGCGAACAGGGGATTAACTAATGAAAAACTGTTTTTT.

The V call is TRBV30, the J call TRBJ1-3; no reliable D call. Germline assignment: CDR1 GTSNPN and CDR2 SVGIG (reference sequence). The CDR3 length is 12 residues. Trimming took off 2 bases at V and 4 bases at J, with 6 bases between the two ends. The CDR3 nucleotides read TGTGCCTGGAGTCCCCCGGGAAACACCATATATTTT. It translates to CAWSPPGNTIYF.

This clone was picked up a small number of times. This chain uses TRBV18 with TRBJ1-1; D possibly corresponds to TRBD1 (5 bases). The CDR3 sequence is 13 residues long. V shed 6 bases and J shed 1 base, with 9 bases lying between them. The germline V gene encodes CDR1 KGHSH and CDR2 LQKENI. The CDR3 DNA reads TGTGCCAGCTCCTCAGACAGGAACACTGAAGCTTTCTTT. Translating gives CASSSDRNTEAFF.

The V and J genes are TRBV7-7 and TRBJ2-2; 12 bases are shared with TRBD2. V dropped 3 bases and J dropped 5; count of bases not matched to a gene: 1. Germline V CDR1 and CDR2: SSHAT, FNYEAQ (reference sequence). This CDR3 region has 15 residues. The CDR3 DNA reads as TGTGCCAGCAGCTTCACTAGCGGGAGGACCGGGGAGCTGTTTTTT. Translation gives CASSFTSGRTGELFF. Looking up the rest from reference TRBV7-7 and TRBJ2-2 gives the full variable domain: GAGVSQSPRYKVTKRGQDVTLRCDPISSHATLYWYQQALGQGPEFLTYFNYEAQPDKSGLPSDRFSAERPEGSISTLTIQRTEQRDSAMYRCASSFTSGRTGELFFGEGSRLTVL.

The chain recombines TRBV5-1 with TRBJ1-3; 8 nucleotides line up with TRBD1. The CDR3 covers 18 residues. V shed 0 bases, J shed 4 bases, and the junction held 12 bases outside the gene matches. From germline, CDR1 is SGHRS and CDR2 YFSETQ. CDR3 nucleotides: TGCGCCAGCAGCTTGGGGGACAGGCTCTCTGGAGTAGGAAACACCATATATTTT. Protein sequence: CASSLGDRLSGVGNTIYF.

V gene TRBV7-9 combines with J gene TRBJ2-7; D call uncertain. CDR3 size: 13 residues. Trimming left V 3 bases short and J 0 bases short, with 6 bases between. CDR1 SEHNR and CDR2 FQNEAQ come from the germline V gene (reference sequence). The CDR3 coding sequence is TGTGCCAGCAGCTTGCCTACCTCCTACGAGCAGTACTTC. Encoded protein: CASSLPTSYEQYF.

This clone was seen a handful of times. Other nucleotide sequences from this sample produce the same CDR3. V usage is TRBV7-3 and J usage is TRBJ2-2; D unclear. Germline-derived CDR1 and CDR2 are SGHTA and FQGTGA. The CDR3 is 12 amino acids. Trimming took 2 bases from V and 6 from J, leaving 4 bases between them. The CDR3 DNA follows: TGTGCCAGCAGCTTAGAAGCCGGGGAGCTGTTTTTT. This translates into CASSLEAGELFF.

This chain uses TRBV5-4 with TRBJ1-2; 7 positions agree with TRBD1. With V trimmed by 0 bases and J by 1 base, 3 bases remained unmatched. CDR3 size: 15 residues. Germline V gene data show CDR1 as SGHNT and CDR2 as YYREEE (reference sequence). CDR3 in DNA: TGTGCCAGCAGCTTGGAACGACAGGGTAACTATGGCTACACCTTC. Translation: CASSLERQGNYGYTF. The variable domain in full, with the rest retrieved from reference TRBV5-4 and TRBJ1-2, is ETGVTQSPTHLIKTRGQQVTLRCSSQSGHNTVSWYQQALGQGPQFIFQYYREEENGRGNFPPRFSGLQFPNYSSELNVNALELDDSALYLCASSLERQGNYGYTFGSGTRLTVV.

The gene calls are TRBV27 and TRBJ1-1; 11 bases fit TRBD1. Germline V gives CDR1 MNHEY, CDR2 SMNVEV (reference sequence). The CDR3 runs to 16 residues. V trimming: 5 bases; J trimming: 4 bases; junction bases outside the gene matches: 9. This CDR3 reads CASSPNSGTGGTEAFF. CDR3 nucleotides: TGTGCCAGCAGTCCAAACTCCGGGACAGGGGGCACTGAAGCTTTCTTT.

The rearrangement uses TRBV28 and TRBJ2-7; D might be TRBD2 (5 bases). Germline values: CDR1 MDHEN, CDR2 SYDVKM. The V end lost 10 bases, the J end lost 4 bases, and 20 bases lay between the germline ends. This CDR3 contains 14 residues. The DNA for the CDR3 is TGTGCCACCAGATATTATAGCGACGGATACGAGCAGTACTTC. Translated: CATRYYSDGYEQYF.

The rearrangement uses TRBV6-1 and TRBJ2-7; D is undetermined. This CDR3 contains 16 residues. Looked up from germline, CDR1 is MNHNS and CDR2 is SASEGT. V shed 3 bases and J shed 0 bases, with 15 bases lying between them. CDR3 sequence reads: CASSEGPLDGSYEQYF. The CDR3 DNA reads TGTGCCAGCAGTGAGGGCCCCCTAGACGGCTCCTACGAGCAGTACTTC.

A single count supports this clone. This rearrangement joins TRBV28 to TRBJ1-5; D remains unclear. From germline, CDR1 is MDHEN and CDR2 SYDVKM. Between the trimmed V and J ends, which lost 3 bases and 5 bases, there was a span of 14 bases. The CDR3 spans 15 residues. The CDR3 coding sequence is TGTGCCAGCAGTTTTAGGCAGGCGGTGTATCAGCCCCAGCATTTT. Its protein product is CASSFRQAVYQPQHF.

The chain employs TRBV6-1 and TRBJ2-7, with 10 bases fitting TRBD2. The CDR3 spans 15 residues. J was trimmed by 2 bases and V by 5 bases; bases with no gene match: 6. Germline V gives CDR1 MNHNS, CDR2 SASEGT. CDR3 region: CASSHLAGDPYEQYF. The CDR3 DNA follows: TGTGCCAGCAGTCATCTAGCGGGAGATCCCTACGAGCAGTACTTC.

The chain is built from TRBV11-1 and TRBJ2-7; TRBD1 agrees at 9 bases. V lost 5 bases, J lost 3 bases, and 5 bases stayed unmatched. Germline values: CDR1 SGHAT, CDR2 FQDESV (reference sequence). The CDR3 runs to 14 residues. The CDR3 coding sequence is TGTGCCAGCAGCCCCGGGACAGGGTTCTACGAGCAGTACTTC. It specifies CASSPGTGFYEQYF.